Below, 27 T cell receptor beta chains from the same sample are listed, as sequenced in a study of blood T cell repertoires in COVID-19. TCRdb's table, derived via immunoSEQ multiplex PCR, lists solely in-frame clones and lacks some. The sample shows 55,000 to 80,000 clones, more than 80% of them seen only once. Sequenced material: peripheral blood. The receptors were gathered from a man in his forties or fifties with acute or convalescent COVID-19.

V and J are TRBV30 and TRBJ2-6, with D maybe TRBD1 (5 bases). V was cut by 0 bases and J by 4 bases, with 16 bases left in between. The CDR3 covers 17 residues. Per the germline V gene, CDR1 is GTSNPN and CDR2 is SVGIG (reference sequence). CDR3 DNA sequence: TGTGCCTGGAGTGTACTCAGGGCCTCGTTCGGGGCCAACGTCCTGACTTTC. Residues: CAWSVLRASFGANVLTF.

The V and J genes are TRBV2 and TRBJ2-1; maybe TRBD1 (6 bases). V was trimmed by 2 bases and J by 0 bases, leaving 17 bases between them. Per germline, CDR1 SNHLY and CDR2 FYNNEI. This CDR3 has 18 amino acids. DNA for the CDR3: TGTGCCAGCAGTGAATGGGGACACAGTATTGGCTCCTACAATGAGCAGTTCTTC. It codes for CASSEWGHSIGSYNEQFF.

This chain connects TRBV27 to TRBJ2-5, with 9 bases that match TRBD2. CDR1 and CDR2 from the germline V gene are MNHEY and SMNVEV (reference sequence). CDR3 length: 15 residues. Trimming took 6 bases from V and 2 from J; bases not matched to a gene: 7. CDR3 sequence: CASRPIAGVQETQYF. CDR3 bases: TGTGCCAGCAGACCAATAGCGGGAGTACAAGAGACCCAGTACTTC.

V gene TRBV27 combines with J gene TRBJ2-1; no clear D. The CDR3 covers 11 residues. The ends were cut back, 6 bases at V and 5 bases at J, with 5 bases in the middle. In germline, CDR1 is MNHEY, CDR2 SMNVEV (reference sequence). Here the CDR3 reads CASSYHNEQFF. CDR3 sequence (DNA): TGTGCCAGCAGCTACCACAATGAGCAGTTCTTC.

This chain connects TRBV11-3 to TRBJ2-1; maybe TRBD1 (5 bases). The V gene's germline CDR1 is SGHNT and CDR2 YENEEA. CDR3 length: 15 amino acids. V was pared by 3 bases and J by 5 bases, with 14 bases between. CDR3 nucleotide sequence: TGTGCCAGCAGCTTCAAACCCTGGACAAACAATGAGCAGTTCTTC. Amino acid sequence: CASSFKPWTNNEQFF.

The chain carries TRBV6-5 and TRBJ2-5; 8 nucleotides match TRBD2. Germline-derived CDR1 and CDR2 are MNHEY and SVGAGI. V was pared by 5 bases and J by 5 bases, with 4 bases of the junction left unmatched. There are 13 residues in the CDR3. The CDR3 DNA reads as TGTGCCAGCAGTCCCGGGGGGGCGGAGACCCAGTACTTC. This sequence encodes CASSPGGAETQYF.

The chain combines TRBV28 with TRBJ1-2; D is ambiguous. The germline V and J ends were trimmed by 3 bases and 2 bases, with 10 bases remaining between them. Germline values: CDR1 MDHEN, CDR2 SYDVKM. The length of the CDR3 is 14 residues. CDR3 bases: TGTGCCAGCAGTTTGTCCTCTCTAAACTATGGCTACACCTTC. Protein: CASSLSSLNYGYTF.

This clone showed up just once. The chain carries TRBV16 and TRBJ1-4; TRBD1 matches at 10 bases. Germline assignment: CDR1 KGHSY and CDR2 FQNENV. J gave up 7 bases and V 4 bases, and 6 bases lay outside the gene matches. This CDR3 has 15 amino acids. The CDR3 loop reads CASSRSGTGVEKLFF. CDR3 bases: TGTGCCAGCAGCCGCTCCGGGACAGGGGTTGAAAAACTGTTTTTT.

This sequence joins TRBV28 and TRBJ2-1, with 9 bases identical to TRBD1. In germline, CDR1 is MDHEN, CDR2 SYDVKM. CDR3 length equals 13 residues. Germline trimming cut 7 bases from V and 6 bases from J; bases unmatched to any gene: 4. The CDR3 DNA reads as TGTGCCAGCACCCGGGGACAGGGCAATGAGCAGTTCTTC. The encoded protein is CASTRGQGNEQFF.

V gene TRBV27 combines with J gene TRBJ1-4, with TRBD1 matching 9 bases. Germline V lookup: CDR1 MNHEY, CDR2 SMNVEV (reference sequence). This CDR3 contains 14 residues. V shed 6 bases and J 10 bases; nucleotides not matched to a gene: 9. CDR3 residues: CASSRDREYGKLFF. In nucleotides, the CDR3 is TGTGCCAGCAGCCGGGACAGGGAGTATGGAAAACTGTTTTTT.

The CDR3 DNA reads TGCGCCAGCAGCTTGGAGCGGCCGGAGAGGGAGACCCAGTACTTC. Its protein is CASSLERPERETQYF. The V call is TRBV5-1, the J call TRBJ2-5; TRBD2 might be the D (5 bases). Germline V lookup: CDR1 SGHRS, CDR2 YFSETQ. V was clipped by 0 bases and J by 5 bases, with 14 bases between them. The CDR3 runs to 15 residues.

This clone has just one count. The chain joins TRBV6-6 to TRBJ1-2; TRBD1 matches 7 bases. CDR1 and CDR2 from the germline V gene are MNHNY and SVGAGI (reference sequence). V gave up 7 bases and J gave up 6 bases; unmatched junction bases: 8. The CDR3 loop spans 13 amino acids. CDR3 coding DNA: TGTGCCAGCACTCGAGACAGGGCAAATGGCTACACCTTC. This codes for CASTRDRANGYTF.

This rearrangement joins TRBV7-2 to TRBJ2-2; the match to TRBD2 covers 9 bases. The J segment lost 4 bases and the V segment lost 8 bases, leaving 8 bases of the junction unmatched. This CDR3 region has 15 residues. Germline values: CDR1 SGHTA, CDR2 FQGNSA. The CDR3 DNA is TGTGCCAGCCGACTAGCGGAGATACCCACCGGGGAGCTGTTTTTT. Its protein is CASRLAEIPTGELFF.

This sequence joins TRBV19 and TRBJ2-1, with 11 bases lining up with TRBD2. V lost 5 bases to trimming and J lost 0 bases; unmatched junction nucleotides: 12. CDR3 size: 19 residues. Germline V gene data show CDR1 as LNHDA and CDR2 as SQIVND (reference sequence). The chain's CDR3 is CASSLDSGRGPRSYNEQFF. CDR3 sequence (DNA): TGTGCCAGTAGTCTCGATAGCGGGAGGGGACCTCGCTCCTACAATGAGCAGTTCTTC.

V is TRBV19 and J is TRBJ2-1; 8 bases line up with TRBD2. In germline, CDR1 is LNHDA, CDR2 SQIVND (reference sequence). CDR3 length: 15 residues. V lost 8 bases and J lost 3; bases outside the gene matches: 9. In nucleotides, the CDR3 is TGTGCCAGTTGGCCAGCGGGAGCAGGCTACAATGAGCAGTTCTTC. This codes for CASWPAGAGYNEQFF. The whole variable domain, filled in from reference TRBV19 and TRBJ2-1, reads DGGITQSPKYLFRKEGQNVTLSCEQNLNHDAMYWYRQDPGQGLRLIYYSQIVNDFQKGDIAEGYSVSREKKESFPLTVTSAQKNPTAFYLCASWPAGAGYNEQFFGPGTRLTVL.

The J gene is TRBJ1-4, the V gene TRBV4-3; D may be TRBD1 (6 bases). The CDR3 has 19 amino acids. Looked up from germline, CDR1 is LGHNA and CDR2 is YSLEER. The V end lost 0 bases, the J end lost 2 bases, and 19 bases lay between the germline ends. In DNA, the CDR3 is TGCGCCAGCAGCCAAGATAGCACAGGGCCTTTTTTCACTAATGAAAAACTGTTTTTT. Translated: CASSQDSTGPFFTNEKLFF.

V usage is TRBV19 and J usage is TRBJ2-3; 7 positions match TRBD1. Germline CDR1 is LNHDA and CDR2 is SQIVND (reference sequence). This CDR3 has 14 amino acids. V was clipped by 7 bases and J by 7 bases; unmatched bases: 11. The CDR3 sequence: CASKTGAPMNTQYF. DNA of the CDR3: TGTGCCAGTAAAACAGGGGCCCCAATGAATACGCAGTATTTT.

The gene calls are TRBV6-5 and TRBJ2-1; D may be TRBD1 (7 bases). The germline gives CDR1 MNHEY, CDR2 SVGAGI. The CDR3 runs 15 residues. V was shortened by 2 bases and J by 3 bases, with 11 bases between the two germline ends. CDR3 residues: CASSYSQGGYNEQFF. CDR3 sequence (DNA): TGTGCCAGCAGTTACAGCCAGGGGGGCTACAATGAGCAGTTCTTC.

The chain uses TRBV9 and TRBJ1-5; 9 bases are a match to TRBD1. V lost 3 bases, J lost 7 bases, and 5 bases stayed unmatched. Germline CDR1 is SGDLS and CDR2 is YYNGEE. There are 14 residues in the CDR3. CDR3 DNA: TGTGCCAGCAGCGCGACAGGGGGAAGGCAGCCCCAGCATTTT. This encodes CASSATGGRQPQHF.

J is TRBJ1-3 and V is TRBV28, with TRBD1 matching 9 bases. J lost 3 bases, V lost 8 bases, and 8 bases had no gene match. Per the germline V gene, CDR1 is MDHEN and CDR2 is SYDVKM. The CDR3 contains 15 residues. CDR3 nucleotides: TGTGCCAGCGCCTCCGGGACAGGGTATGGAAACACCATATATTTT. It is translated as CASASGTGYGNTIYF.

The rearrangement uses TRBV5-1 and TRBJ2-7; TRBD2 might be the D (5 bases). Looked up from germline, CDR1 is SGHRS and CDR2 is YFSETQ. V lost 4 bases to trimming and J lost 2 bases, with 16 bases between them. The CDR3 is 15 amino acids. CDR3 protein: CASSTHSSFPYEQYF. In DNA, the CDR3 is TGCGCCAGCAGCACACATTCTAGCTTCCCCTACGAGCAGTACTTC.

The CDR3 nucleotides are TGTGCCACCAGCAGAGACACTTACACTGAAGCTTTCTTT. Residues: CATSRDTYTEAFF. The genes are TRBV15 and TRBJ1-1; no firm D call. Germline CDR1 is LNHNV and CDR2 is YYDKDF (reference sequence). CDR3 length: 13 amino acids. Trimming shortened V by 0 bases and J by 3 bases, and 5 bases separated the two germline ends.

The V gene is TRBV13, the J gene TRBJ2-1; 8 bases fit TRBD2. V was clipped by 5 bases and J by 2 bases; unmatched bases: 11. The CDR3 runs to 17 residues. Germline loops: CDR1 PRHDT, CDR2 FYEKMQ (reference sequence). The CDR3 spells CASSQTPTSGTYNEQFF. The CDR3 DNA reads TGTGCCAGCAGCCAAACCCCAACTAGCGGAACCTACAATGAGCAGTTCTTC.

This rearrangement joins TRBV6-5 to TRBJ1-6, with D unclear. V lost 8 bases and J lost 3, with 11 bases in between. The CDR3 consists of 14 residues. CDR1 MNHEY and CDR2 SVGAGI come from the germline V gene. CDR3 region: CASSADLYNSPLHF. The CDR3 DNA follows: TGTGCCAGCTCAGCGGACCTCTATAATTCACCCCTCCACTTT.

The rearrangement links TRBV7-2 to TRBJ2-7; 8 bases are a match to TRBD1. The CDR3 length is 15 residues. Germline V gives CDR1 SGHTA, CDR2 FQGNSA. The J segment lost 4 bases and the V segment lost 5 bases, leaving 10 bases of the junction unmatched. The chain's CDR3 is CASSPPDRGLYEQYF. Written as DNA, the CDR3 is TGTGCCAGCAGCCCTCCTGACAGGGGTTTGTACGAGCAGTACTTC.

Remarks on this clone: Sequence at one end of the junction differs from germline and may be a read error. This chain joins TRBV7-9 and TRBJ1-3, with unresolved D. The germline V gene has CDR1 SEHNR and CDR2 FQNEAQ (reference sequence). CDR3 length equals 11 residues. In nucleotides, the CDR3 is TGTGCCAGCAGCTTTGGAGACACCATATATTTT. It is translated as CASSFGDTIYF.

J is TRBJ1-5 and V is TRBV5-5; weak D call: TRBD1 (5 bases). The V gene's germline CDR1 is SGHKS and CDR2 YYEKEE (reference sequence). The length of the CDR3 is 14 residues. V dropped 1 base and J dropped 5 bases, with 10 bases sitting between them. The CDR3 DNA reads TGTGCCAGCAGCTTGCTCAGGGTCGATCAGCCCCAGCATTTT. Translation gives CASSLLRVDQPQHF.